These 8 T cell receptor beta chains were sequenced from one sample in a study of T-cell memory formation after mild COVID-19. TCRdb redid the calling of the 5' RACE reads with MiXCR, one entry per CDR3 protein. Found here are tens of thousands of distinct CDR3 sequences, approximately 15% of them singletons; the top ten hold about a third. The sample consisted of PBMCs or a T cell subset sorted from them (not recorded which). The receptors here all came from an adult woman who had mild COVID-19 (a few samples of this study predate the infection). Cell type and time point are not known.

The chain is built from TRBV5-1 and TRBJ2-3; 7 positions agree with TRBD2. This CDR3 spans 14 amino acids. The V gene's germline CDR1 is SGHRS and CDR2 YFSETQ. Germline trimming cut 2 bases from V and 2 bases from J; bases unmatched to any gene: 2. As DNA, the CDR3 is TGCGCCAGCAGCTTCCGGGACTACACAGATACGCAGTATTTT. This gives the protein CASSFRDYTDTQYF.

This clonotype was recorded a few times. The V and J genes are TRBV24-1 and TRBJ2-3, with 8 bases identical to TRBD1. This CDR3 has 17 residues. The J segment lost 0 bases and the V segment lost 3 bases, leaving 7 bases of the junction unmatched. The germline V gene encodes CDR1 KGHDR and CDR2 SFDVKD. This chain's CDR3 is CATSDPDGTGSTDTQYF. CDR3 nucleotide sequence: TGTGCCACCAGTGATCCGGACGGGACAGGTAGCACAGATACGCAGTATTTT.

This clonotype has a handful of counts. V and J are TRBV29-1 and TRBJ2-1, with 8 bases fitting TRBD2. V shed 2 bases, J shed 0 bases, and the junction held 6 bases outside the gene matches. The CDR3 sequence is 16 residues long. CDR1 is SQVTM and CDR2 is ANQGSEA in the germline V gene. CDR3: CSVESSGKISYNEQFF. The CDR3, as DNA: TGCAGCGTTGAAAGTAGCGGGAAGATCTCCTACAATGAGCAGTTCTTC.

This clonotype was detected ten times or more. CDR3 protein: CASSHRTGGVWSDTQYF. The DNA for the CDR3 is TGTGCCAGCAGCCACCGGACAGGGGGTGTCTGGTCAGATACGCAGTATTTT. V gene TRBV12-3 or TRBV12-4 combines with J gene TRBJ2-3; TRBD1 matches 10 bases. J lost 4 bases, V lost 6 bases, and 13 bases had no gene match. This CDR3 spans 17 amino acids.

This clonotype was counted a few times. This chain joins TRBV13 and TRBJ2-7; D is perhaps TRBD1 or TRBD2 (5 bases each). The CDR3 is 15 residues long. V was shortened by 1 base and J by 2 bases, with 12 bases between the two germline ends. Germline V lookup: CDR1 PRHDT, CDR2 FYEKMQ (reference sequence). CDR3 coding DNA: TGTGCCAGCAGCTTAGTTAGCGCAGGGCCCTACGAGCAGTACTTC. Translation: CASSLVSAGPYEQYF.

This clonotype was counted at least ten times. The gene calls are TRBV29-1 and TRBJ2-1; D is unresolved. Germline V lookup: CDR1 SQVTM, CDR2 ANQGSEA. CDR3 length: 13 amino acids. Trimming cost V 0 bases and J 5 bases, with 8 bases left between them. CDR3 nucleotides: TGCAGCGTTGAAGATAATCGGGACAATGAGCAGTTCTTC. It is translated as CSVEDNRDNEQFF.

The J gene is TRBJ2-3, the V gene TRBV10-3; D is unclear. The germline V and J ends were trimmed by 2 bases and 6 bases, with 9 bases remaining between them. Germline CDR1 ENHRY, CDR2 SYGVKD. This CDR3 region has 13 residues. CDR3 coding DNA: TGTGCCATCAGTGAGGGTCAGGCGGATACGCAGTATTTT. Protein product: CAISEGQADTQYF.

The gene calls are TRBV12-3 or TRBV12-4 and TRBJ2-1; no definite D call. This CDR3 is 14 amino acids long. With 7 bases removed from V and 5 bases from J, the gap between germline ends came to 15 bases. CDR3 in DNA: TGTGCCAGCATCGGCCCTGACCTCGACAATGAGCAGTTCTTC. It yields the protein CASIGPDLDNEQFF.